This is a list of T cell receptor beta chains from one sample in a study of shared clonotypes between healthy human individuals. Clones were sequenced by immunoSEQ multiplex PCR, and TCRdb holds only the in-frame ones, with some missing. The sample consists of about 190,000 clones, approximately 70% of them appearing once. The sequenced material came from memory CD4+ T cells sorted from blood. The receptors were sampled from a man in his thirties or forties in good health. Each CDR3 is given with its conserved first and last residue. Fields, in order: D gene, clone size, J gene, V gene, CDR3 protein, CDR3 DNA. The D gene is left open where the match is weak. The size entry is marked missing in some rows and otherwise reads once, few, many or a size class.

>.|once|TRBJ2-1|TRBV13
CASSLERPGSSYNEQFF
TGTGCCAGCAGCTTAGAACGTCCCGGAAGCTCCTACAATGAGCAGTTCTTC
>TRBD1|.|TRBJ1-2|TRBV25-1
CASSDPATGGQGYTF
TGTGCCAGCAGTGACCCCGCGACAGGGGGCCAAGGCTACACCTTC
>TRBD1|few|TRBJ1-5|TRBV7-6
CASSLGGQDNQPQHF
TGTGCCAGCAGCTTAGGTGGACAGGACAATCAGCCCCAGCATTTT
>.|.|TRBJ1-1|TRBV5-1
CASKLMNTEAFF
TGCGCCAGTAAACTGATGAACACTGAAGCTTTCTTT
>TRBD1|.|TRBJ2-7|TRBV5-6
CASSFRDREVQYF
TGTGCCAGCAGCTTCCGGGACAGGGAAGTCCAGTACTTC
>.|few|TRBJ1-5|TRBV6-5
CASSYSPREQPQHF
TGTGCCAGCAGTTACTCCCCCAGGGAACAGCCCCAGCATTTT
>TRBD1|.|TRBJ2-7|TRBV11-3
CASSGQGREQYF
TGTGCCAGCAGCGGACAGGGGCGCGAGCAGTACTTC
>TRBD2|.|TRBJ2-3|TRBV5-1
CASSLVPSGGFGGGTDTQYF
TGCGCCAGCAGCTTGGTTCCTAGCGGGGGCTTTGGTGGAGGCACAGATACGCAGTATTTT
>.|few|TRBJ2-2|TRBV11-3
CASSLAFTGELFF
TGTGCCAGCAGCTTAGCGTTCACCGGGGAGCTGTTTTTT
>.|.|TRBJ2-3|TRBV7-3
CASGAGPPTDTQYF
TGTGCCTCCGGGGCAGGACCTCCCACAGATACGCAGTATTTT
>TRBD2|.|TRBJ2-2|TRBV27
CASTLLGGRTNTGELFF
TGTGCCAGCACCCTCCTCGGCGGGAGGACCAACACCGGGGAGCTGTTTTTT
>TRBD2|.|TRBJ2-1|TRBV9
CASSRGRGGKNEQFF
TGTGCCAGCAGCCGAGGGAGGGGAGGGAAAAATGAGCAGTTCTTC
>.|.|TRBJ2-1|TRBV4-2
CASSQETSYYNEQFF
TGTGCCAGCAGCCAAGAAACTAGTTACTACAATGAGCAGTTCTTC
>.|once|TRBJ2-1|TRBV7-3
CASSLRGGSGNEQFF
TGTGCCAGCAGCTTACGAGGGGGAAGCGGCAATGAGCAGTTCTTC
>TRBD2|.|TRBJ2-1|TRBV6-5
CASRLAGGQYNEQFF
TGTGCCAGCAGACTAGCGGGAGGACAATACAATGAGCAGTTCTTC
>.|.|TRBJ2-7|TRBV11-2
CASSLRGSYEQYF
TGTGCCAGCAGCTTAAGAGGGTCCTACGAGCAGTACTTC
>.|.|TRBJ2-3|TRBV5-1
CASSLAGTLADTQYF
TGCGCCAGCAGCTTGGCCGGGACACTTGCAGATACGCAGTATTTT
>.|.|TRBJ2-6|TRBV25-1
CASSASGSGANVLTF
TGTGCCAGCAGTGCTTCCGGGTCTGGGGCCAACGTCCTGACTTTC
>TRBD1|.|TRBJ1-2|TRBV28
CASSPGQAVNYGYTF
TGTGCCAGCAGTCCAGGACAGGCCGTTAACTATGGCTACACCTTC
>.|.|TRBJ2-1|TRBV5-1
CASSLAKGAGSYNEQFF
TGCGCCAGCAGCTTGGCCAAAGGGGCGGGATCCTACAATGAGCAGTTCTTC
>TRBD1|.|TRBJ1-1|TRBV18
CASSPPGGEAFF
TGTGCCAGCTCACCCCCAGGGGGCGAAGCTTTCTTT
>.|.|TRBJ1-2|TRBV19
CASSSAGDSYGYTF
TGTGCCAGTAGCTCGGCGGGGGACTCCTATGGCTACACCTTC
>TRBD1|.|TRBJ1-5|TRBV28
CASSYVTGGNQPQHF
TGTGCCAGCAGTTACGTAACAGGGGGCAATCAGCCCCAGCATTTT
>.|few|TRBJ2-7|TRBV7-9
CASSQGTYEQYF
TGTGCCAGCAGCCAAGGGACTTACGAGCAGTACTTC
>.|.|TRBJ2-1|TRBV4-2
CASSPVVAEGGEQFF
TGTGCCAGCAGCCCGGTGGTAGCGGAGGGGGGTGAGCAGTTCTTC
>.|.|TRBJ2-7|TRBV10-3
CAISAGTSQGEQYF
TGTGCCATCAGTGCCGGGACGTCGCAGGGCGAGCAGTACTTC
>.|.|TRBJ1-5|TRBV28
CASRDGSNQPQHF
TGTGCCAGCAGGGACGGTAGCAATCAGCCCCAGCATTTT
>.|.|TRBJ2-7|TRBV5-1
CASSLQNNYEQYF
TGCGCCAGCAGCTTGCAGAATAACTACGAGCAGTACTTC
>.|.|TRBJ2-7|TRBV29-1
CSVHALGREQYF
TGCAGCGTTCACGCACTTGGGCGCGAGCAGTACTTC
>TRBD1|.|TRBJ1-2|TRBV19
CASSMSGTANYGYTF
TGTGCCAGTAGTATGTCCGGGACAGCAAACTATGGCTACACCTTC